This T cell receptor beta chain was recovered during a study of T cell responses to AZD1222 COVID-19 vaccine. Study at large: Pooling of second doses given at about 4 or about 12 weeks was done. Study outcomes and limitations: Seropositive at baseline were only six or seven AZD1222 recipients. Donors skewed white British and female; clonal diversity was possibly underestimated.

TCRdb's table, derived via immunoSEQ multiplex PCR, lists solely in-frame clones and lacks some. The repertoire holds some 120,000 clones, with 86% as singletons. About this clone: Antigen: not known.

The sequencing used peripheral blood, collected on day 0 of AZD1222 vaccination. The TCR was taken from an adult in good health.

CDR3 nucleotide sequence: TGTGCCAGCAGTACCCCCTGGGGTATGAACACTGAAGCTTTCTTT. Amino acids: CASSTPWGMNTEAFF. This sequence joins TRBV28 and TRBJ1-1; D gene ambiguous. The germline V and J ends were trimmed by 5 bases and 0 bases, with 13 bases remaining between them. This CDR3 is 15 amino acids long. Per germline, CDR1 MDHEN and CDR2 SYDVKM.